These 2 T cell receptor beta chains originate from one sample sequenced in a study of Ad26.COV2.S vaccination and SARS-CoV-2 variants. Clones were read by immunoSEQ multiplex PCR, and TCRdb kept only the in-frame ones, dropping some. The repertoire has about 440,000 clones, less than 95% of them found once; the top ten carry 4.3%. Stated treatment: roughly 18 received Ad26.COV2.S at low or high dose, single or two shots; 5 received placebo; per-sample allocation not given. Sampling happened 63 days after the first vaccine or placebo injection. The sample here was peripheral blood, taken in a trial of Ad26.COV2.S vaccine versus placebo. The receptors come from a person aged 18 to 59 who received the Ad26.COV2.S COVID-19 vaccine or a placebo.

The chain carries TRBV27 and TRBJ2-2, with 9 nucleotides matching TRBD2. Germline V gives CDR1 MNHEY, CDR2 SMNVEV (reference sequence). This CDR3 is built from 15 residues. The V and J ends lost 11 bases and 5 bases, in that order; junction bases with no gene match: 12. For the CDR3, the DNA is TGTGCCGCGCGGCGGGAGGGCCGGAAAACCGGGGAGCTGTTTTTT. Translation gives CAARREGRKTGELFF.

V is TRBV29-1 and J is TRBJ2-2; tentative D call: TRBD2 (5 bases). Trimming removed 7 bases at V and 2 bases at J, with 11 bases between. The germline CDR1 and CDR2 sequences are SQVTM and ANQGSEA. The CDR3 is 13 amino acids. The CDR3 DNA reads TGCAGCGCCAAAGGACTTAACACCGGGGAGCTGTTTTTT. Amino acids: CSAKGLNTGELFF.